This is a list of T cell receptor beta chains from one sample in a study of early stage breast cancer tumors. Clones were read by immunoSEQ multiplex PCR, and TCRdb kept only the in-frame ones, dropping some. The sample contains around 51,000 clones, just under 80% of which appear only once. Sequencing was done on a sample of blood. Receptors originate from a person aged 35 to 50 with breast cancer. Each CDR3 is given with its conserved first and last residue. The order of the fields is CDR3 protein, CDR3 DNA, clone size, J gene, V gene, D gene. The D gene is left open where the match is weak. Size tells how often a clone was seen (once, few, many) or the class of an expanded clone, and some rows leave it out.

CDR3: CASSPSLGPNQPQHF
DNA: TGTGCCAGCAGCCCCTCGTTGGGGCCCAATCAGCCCCAGCATTTT
size: NA
J: TRBJ1-5
V: TRBV7-2
D: NA

CDR3: CASSRSDWEDTQYF
DNA: TGCGCCAGCAGTAGGAGTGACTGGGAAGATACGCAGTATTTT
size: NA
J: TRBJ2-3
V: TRBV5-1
D: NA

CDR3: CAISATDEQYF
DNA: TGTGCCATCAGTGCCACCGACGAGCAGTACTTC
size: medium-sized
J: TRBJ2-7
V: TRBV10-3
D: NA

CDR3: CASSRTSRGTQYF
DNA: TGTGCCAGCAGCCGGACTAGTCGTGGTACGCAGTATTTT
size: NA
J: TRBJ2-3
V: TRBV2
D: TRBD2

CDR3: CASSLAGGGNEQFF
DNA: TGTGCCAGCAGTCTAGCGGGAGGAGGCAATGAGCAGTTCTTC
size: NA
J: TRBJ2-1
V: TRBV6-4
D: TRBD2

CDR3: CASSHVRGSGSIRTGELFF
DNA: TGTGCCAGCAGCCACGTGAGGGGTAGCGGGAGCATCAGGACCGGGGAGCTGTTTTTT
size: NA
J: TRBJ2-2
V: TRBV14
D: TRBD2

CDR3: CASSILEGAGGYTF
DNA: TGTGCCAGTAGTATTTTGGAGGGGGCGGGTGGCTACACCTTC
size: NA
J: TRBJ1-2
V: TRBV19
D: TRBD1

CDR3: CASSPGLAGGSQDTQYF
DNA: TGTGCCAGCAGCCCTGGGCTGGCGGGAGGATCGCAAGATACGCAGTATTTT
size: few
J: TRBJ2-3
V: TRBV13
D: TRBD2

CDR3: CASSFRGPGVMPQHF
DNA: TGTGCCAGCAGTTTCCGCGGGCCTGGAGTGATGCCCCAGCATTTT
size: NA
J: TRBJ1-5
V: TRBV27
D: NA

CDR3: CASSVLAGETDTQYF
DNA: TGTGCCAGCAGTGTACTAGCGGGAGAAACAGATACGCAGTATTTT
size: medium-sized
J: TRBJ2-3
V: TRBV6-4
D: TRBD2

CDR3: CASSHAVPSGSTDTQYF
DNA: TGCGCCAGCAGCCACGCAGTTCCTAGCGGTAGCACAGATACGCAGTATTTT
size: few
J: TRBJ2-3
V: TRBV4-1
D: TRBD2

CDR3: CSVEDLAVIPTDTQYF
DNA: TGCAGCGTTGAAGATCTGGCAGTGATCCCCACAGATACGCAGTATTTT
size: NA
J: TRBJ2-3
V: TRBV29-1
D: NA

CDR3: CASSPGTGTGELFF
DNA: TGTGCCAGCAGTCCCGGGACAGGCACCGGGGAGCTGTTTTTT
size: NA
J: TRBJ2-2
V: TRBV2
D: TRBD1

CDR3: CASSSTGVAGYTF
DNA: TGCGCCAGCAGCTCAACAGGGGTGGCTGGCTACACCTTC
size: NA
J: TRBJ1-2
V: TRBV4-1
D: TRBD1

CDR3: CASEGQTYEQYF
DNA: TGTGCCAGCGAGGGGCAAACCTACGAGCAGTACTTC
size: NA
J: TRBJ2-7
V: TRBV7-9
D: NA

CDR3: CASSFRQVYEQYF
DNA: TGTGCCAGCAGTTTTCGACAGGTCTACGAGCAGTACTTC
size: NA
J: TRBJ2-7
V: TRBV6-1
D: NA

CDR3: CASNPTGGEPGYTF
DNA: TGTGCCAGTAACCCGACAGGGGGCGAGCCTGGCTACACCTTC
size: NA
J: TRBJ1-2
V: TRBV19
D: TRBD1

CDR3: CASRDRATDTQYF
DNA: TGTGCCAGCAGAGACAGGGCCACAGATACGCAGTATTTT
size: NA
J: TRBJ2-3
V: TRBV6-1
D: TRBD1

CDR3: CASSLTVNTEAFF
DNA: TGTGCCAGCAGCTTAACGGTGAACACTGAAGCTTTCTTT
size: NA
J: TRBJ1-1
V: TRBV7-3
D: NA

CDR3: CASSLGPSGVLEGEQYF
DNA: TGTGCCAGCAGCTTAGGACCTAGCGGGGTCCTAGAGGGGGAGCAGTACTTC
size: NA
J: TRBJ2-7
V: TRBV13
D: TRBD2

CDR3: CASSLRDSSYEQYF
DNA: TGTGCCAGCAGCTTACGGGACAGCTCCTACGAGCAGTACTTC
size: NA
J: TRBJ2-7
V: TRBV2
D: TRBD1

CDR3: CASSFDRGRGYTF
DNA: TGTGCCAGCAGCTTTGACAGGGGGCGAGGCTACACCTTC
size: NA
J: TRBJ1-2
V: TRBV27
D: TRBD1

CDR3: CASSLLGLPNEKLFF
DNA: TGCGCCAGCAGCTTGCTAGGACTACCTAATGAAAAACTGTTTTTT
size: NA
J: TRBJ1-4
V: TRBV5-1
D: NA

CDR3: CASRATGVRTYNEQFF
DNA: TGTGCCAGCAGGGCCACAGGGGTCAGGACCTACAATGAGCAGTTCTTC
size: NA
J: TRBJ2-1
V: TRBV6-6
D: TRBD1

CDR3: CASSLSGVGEQFF
DNA: TGTGCCAGCAGCTTATCGGGGGTTGGTGAGCAGTTCTTC
size: NA
J: TRBJ2-1
V: TRBV7-9
D: NA

CDR3: CASRETSGSYVDGYF
DNA: TGTGCCAGCAGAGAGACTAGCGGGAGTTATGTCGATGGGTACTTC
size: NA
J: TRBJ2-4
V: TRBV6-6
D: TRBD2

CDR3: CASSTGTREQYF
DNA: TGTGCCAGCAGTACCGGGACTCGCGAGCAGTACTTC
size: NA
J: TRBJ2-7
V: TRBV6-1
D: NA

CDR3: CASSERGQVTYEQYF
DNA: TGTGCCAGCTCGGAAAGGGGACAGGTAACCTACGAGCAGTACTTC
size: NA
J: TRBJ2-7
V: TRBV18
D: TRBD1

CDR3: CASSHLGSSYNEQFF
DNA: TGTGCCAGCAGCCATTTAGGGAGCTCCTACAATGAGCAGTTCTTC
size: NA
J: TRBJ2-1
V: TRBV5-5
D: NA

CDR3: CASSQEGRETQYF
DNA: TGTGCCAGCAGCCAAGAGGGGCGGGAGACCCAGTACTTC
size: NA
J: TRBJ2-5
V: TRBV4-2
D: NA

CDR3: CASSFGVGQPQHF
DNA: TGTGCCAGCAGTTTTGGGGTTGGGCAGCCCCAGCATTTT
size: NA
J: TRBJ1-5
V: TRBV28
D: NA

CDR3: CASNMALRYNEQFF
DNA: TGTGCCAGCAATATGGCTTTGAGGTACAATGAGCAGTTCTTC
size: NA
J: TRBJ2-1
V: TRBV6-1
D: NA

CDR3: CASSLNHGRTDTQYF
DNA: TGTGCCAGCAGCTTGAATCACGGGAGAACAGATACGCAGTATTTT
size: NA
J: TRBJ2-3
V: TRBV7-3
D: NA

CDR3: CASSHDPGGYTF
DNA: TGTGCCAGCAGTCACGACCCGGGAGGCTACACCTTC
size: few
J: TRBJ1-2
V: TRBV6-5
D: NA

CDR3: CASSGLAGADTQYF
DNA: TGTGCCAGCTCGGGACTAGCGGGAGCAGATACGCAGTATTTT
size: NA
J: TRBJ2-3
V: TRBV6-1
D: TRBD2

CDR3: CASSQRTTGNSGNTIYF
DNA: TGCGCCAGCAGCCAGCGGACGACAGGGAACTCTGGAAACACCATATATTTT
size: NA
J: TRBJ1-3
V: TRBV4-1
D: TRBD1

CDR3: CAWTLAPGGTEAFF
DNA: TGTGCCTGGACCCTGGCCCCAGGTGGAACTGAAGCTTTCTTT
size: few
J: TRBJ1-1
V: TRBV30
D: NA